This entry concerns a single T cell receptor (beta chain). What antigen it recognizes has not been identified. At one boundary the junction diverges from the germline segment, which might be a read error. Based on the germline V gene (reference sequence), the CDR1 and CDR2 sequences are WNHNN and SYGVQD. The CDR3 contains 14 residues, cysteine and phenylalanine counted. Solely the CDR3 DNA is kept, with 42 bases framed from the first base. For repertoire sequencing, TCR beta CDR3 regions were amplified from RNA transcripts. The first round was an RT-PCR using HTBI primers with the Qiagen OneStep RT-PCR kit, and this first round was followed by a second-round multiplex PCR, then size selection and purification. Sequencing of the libraries was carried out on an Illumina HiSeq2000 in paired-end mode with 100 bp reads. Processing in the source paper ran as follows. Reads were processed with SOAPnuke, discarding reads with adapters, uncalled bases, mean Phred below 15, or no exact constant-primer or identifier match. COPE v1.2.5 was used to merge high-quality paired reads. Each unique nucleotide sequence was defined as a clonotype, and clonotypes were aligned to IMGT TRB V, D and J references with MiTCR v1.1. The analysis was limited to V-J combinations with a frequency above 0.0001, which together covered roughly 99% of the repertoires. A TCR clonal expansion and chaos score per V-J combination was defined as the ratio of F50 clonal expansion to chaos observed in the TCRdist matrix. Welch's t-statistics and random forest were used to reduce the features to 13 V-J combinations, which were then used as input to a naive Bayes classifier. Thyroid-blood repertoire similarity was quantified with the Morisita-Horn index. The public reads were quality trimmed at Q25 with fastp and then assembled into clones with MiXCR by TCRdb, keeping productive beta chains. Duplicate CDR3 protein sequences are folded into a single record with the most common DNA and genes. For this entry, the V and J calls and clone size follow TCRdb and not the study's own pipeline. The sample table lists more than 550,000 distinct CDR3 sequences, about 38% of them with a count of one. Roughly 3.5% of the sample goes to the ten largest clones.

Ophthalmopathy patients had moderately to severely active disease, Clinical Activity Score of at least 3, NOSPECS grade of at least 4, and disease duration under 3 months. Patients were excluded if they had other autoimmune diseases, uncontrolled infections, pregnancy or lactation. Diagnosis was based on clinical symptoms, serum thyroxine, TRAb, thyroid ultrasound and orbital computed tomography. Using Ficoll-Paque density gradient centrifugation, PBMCs were isolated from 8.5 to 10 ml of fresh peripheral blood. Total RNA was extracted using Trizol reagent, and RNA quality was checked on an Agilent 2100 Bioanalyzer. This entry is derived from a study of Graves' ophthalmopathy and Graves' hyperthyroidism (dated by TCRdb to between 2017 and 2018). Broadly, across the study: Peripheral blood was collected at initial diagnosis, before any treatment. To tell Graves' ophthalmopathy apart from Graves' hyperthyroidism, and to predict which patients would progress to ophthalmopathy, the study relied on TCR beta repertoire signatures. Once sampling was done, hyperthyroidism patients were given methimazole at a starting dose of 30 mg daily, while ophthalmopathy patients were given high-dose intravenous methylprednisolone. To explore V-J signatures that separate ophthalmopathy from hyperthyroidism, a discovery set of approximately 100 patients was enrolled, consisting of 40 to 45 with ophthalmopathy and about 60 with stable hyperthyroidism. For independent validation, a separate cohort was made up of 18 hyperthyroidism patients plus 17 patients who later progressed from hyperthyroidism to ophthalmopathy. T-cell repertoires of thyroid tissue and blood were compared in six hyperthyroidism patients. In total, around 130 blood samples were TCR-sequenced: under 45 ophthalmopathy, some 80 hyperthyroidism and 17 hyperthyroidism-to-ophthalmopathy patients.

The paper's findings and limits, for the study overall: Sample size was not predetermined statistically, and investigators were not blinded to group allocation. Most expanded thyroid clonotypes with frequency above 0.001 were also detected in blood, suggesting blood repertoires may reflect the thyroid immune response. In cross-validation, the 13-signature model distinguished ophthalmopathy from stable hyperthyroidism with around 86% sensitivity and roughly 84% specificity, while in the test set the corresponding values were roughly 80% and 75%. In validation, the model predicted ophthalmopathy progression with about 71% sensitivity and approximately 72% specificity; eleven to twelve predicted patients were CT-confirmed with GO in a median of 6.5 months.

The receptor's source is an adult man with Graves' ophthalmopathy. The rearranged chain carries TRBV10-1 and TRBJ1-1; the D gene is perhaps TRBD1, from 5 matching bases. Sequenced material: peripheral blood. The CDR3 protein sequence reads: CASSPGWGKPEASF. The DNA sequence follows: TGTGCCAGCTCACCTGGGTGGGGGAAACCTGAAGCTTCCTTT.